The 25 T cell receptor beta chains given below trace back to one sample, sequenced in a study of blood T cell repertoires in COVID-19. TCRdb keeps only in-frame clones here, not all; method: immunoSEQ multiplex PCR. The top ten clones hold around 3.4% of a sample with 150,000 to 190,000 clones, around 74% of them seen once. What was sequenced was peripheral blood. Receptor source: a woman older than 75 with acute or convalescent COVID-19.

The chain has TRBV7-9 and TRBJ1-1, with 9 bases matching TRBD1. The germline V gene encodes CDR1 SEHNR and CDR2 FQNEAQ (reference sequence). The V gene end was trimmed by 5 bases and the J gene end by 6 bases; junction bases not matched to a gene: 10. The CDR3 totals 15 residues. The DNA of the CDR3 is TGTGCCAGCAGCCTCCGGGACAGGGACTTTTCTGAAGCTTTCTTT. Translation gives CASSLRDRDFSEAFF.

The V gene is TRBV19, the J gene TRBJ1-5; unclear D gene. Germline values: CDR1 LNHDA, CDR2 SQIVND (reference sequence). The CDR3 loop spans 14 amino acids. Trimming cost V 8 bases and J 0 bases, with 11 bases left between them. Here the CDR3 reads CASCQSYSNQPQHF. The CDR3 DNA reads TGTGCCAGTTGTCAGTCATATAGCAATCAGCCCCAGCATTTT.

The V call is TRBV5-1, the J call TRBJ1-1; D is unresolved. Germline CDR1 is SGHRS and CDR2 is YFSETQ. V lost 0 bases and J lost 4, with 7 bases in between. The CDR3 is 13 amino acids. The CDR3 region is CASSLVSGTEAFF. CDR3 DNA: TGCGCCAGCAGCTTGGTCTCAGGCACTGAAGCTTTCTTT. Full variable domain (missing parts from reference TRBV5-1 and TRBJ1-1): KAGVTQTPRYLIKTRGQQVTLSCSPISGHRSVSWYQQTPGQGLQFLFEYFSETQRNKGNFPGRFSGRQFSNSRSEMNVSTLELGDSALYLCASSLVSGTEAFFGQGTRLTVV.

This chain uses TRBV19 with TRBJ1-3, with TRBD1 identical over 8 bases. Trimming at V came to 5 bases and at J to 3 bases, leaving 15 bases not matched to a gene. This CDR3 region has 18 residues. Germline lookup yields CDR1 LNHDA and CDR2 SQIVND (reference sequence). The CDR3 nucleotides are TGTGCCAGTAGTGCTTCCACGAGGACAGGGAGGGTTGGAAACACCATATATTTT. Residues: CASSASTRTGRVGNTIYF.

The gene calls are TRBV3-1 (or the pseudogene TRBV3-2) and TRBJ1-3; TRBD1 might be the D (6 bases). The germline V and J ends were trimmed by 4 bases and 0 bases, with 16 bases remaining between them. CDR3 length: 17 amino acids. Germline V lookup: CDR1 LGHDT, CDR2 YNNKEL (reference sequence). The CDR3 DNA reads TGTGCCAGCAGCCGAAGGACAGCCTCGAGCTCTGGAAACACCATATATTTT. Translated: CASSRRTASSSGNTIYF.

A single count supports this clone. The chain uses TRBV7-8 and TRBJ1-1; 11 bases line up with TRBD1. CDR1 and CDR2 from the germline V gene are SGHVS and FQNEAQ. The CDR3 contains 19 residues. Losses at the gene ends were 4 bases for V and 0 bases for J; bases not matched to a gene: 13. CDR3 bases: TGTGCCAGCAGCTCTACATACGGACAGGGGGCGGCTATGAACACTGAAGCTTTCTTT. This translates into CASSSTYGQGAAMNTEAFF.

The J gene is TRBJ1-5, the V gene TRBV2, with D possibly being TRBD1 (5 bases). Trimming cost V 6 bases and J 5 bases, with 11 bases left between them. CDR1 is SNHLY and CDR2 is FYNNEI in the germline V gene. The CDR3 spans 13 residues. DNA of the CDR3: TGTGCCAGCAGGGCAGGGAGGCATCAGCCCCAGCATTTT. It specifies CASRAGRHQPQHF. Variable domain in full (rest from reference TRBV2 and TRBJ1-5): EPEVTQTPSHQVTQMGQEVILRCVPISNHLYFYWYRQILGQKVEFLVSFYNNEISEKSEIFDDQFSVERPDGSNFTLKIRSTKLEDSAMYFCASRAGRHQPQHFGDGTRLSIL.

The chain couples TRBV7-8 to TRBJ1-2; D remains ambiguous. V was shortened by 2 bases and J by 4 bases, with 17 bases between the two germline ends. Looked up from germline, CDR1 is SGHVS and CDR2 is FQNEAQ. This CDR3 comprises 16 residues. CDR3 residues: CASSLFVVTASYGYTF. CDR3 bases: TGTGCCAGCAGCTTATTCGTTGTTACAGCAAGCTATGGCTACACCTTC.

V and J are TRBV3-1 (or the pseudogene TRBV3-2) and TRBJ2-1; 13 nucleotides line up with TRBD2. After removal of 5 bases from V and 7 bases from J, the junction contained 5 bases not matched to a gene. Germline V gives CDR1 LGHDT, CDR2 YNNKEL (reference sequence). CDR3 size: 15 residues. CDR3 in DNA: TGTGCCAGCAGCTTGACTAGCGGGGGGACGAATGAGCAGTTCTTC. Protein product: CASSLTSGGTNEQFF.

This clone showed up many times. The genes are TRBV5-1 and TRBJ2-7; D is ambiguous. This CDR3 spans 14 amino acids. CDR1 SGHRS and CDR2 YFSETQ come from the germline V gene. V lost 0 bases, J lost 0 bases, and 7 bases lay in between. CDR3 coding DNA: TGCGCCAGCAGCTTGGGCGGAAGCTCCTACGAGCAGTACTTC. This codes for CASSLGGSSYEQYF. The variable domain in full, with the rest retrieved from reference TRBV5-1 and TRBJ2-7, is KAGVTQTPRYLIKTRGQQVTLSCSPISGHRSVSWYQQTPGQGLQFLFEYFSETQRNKGNFPGRFSGRQFSNSRSEMNVSTLELGDSALYLCASSLGGSSYEQYFGPGTRLTVT.

CDR3 protein: CASSYPSRGYTF. In DNA, the CDR3 is TGTGCCAGCAGTTACCCGTCCAGGGGCTACACCTTC. This sequence joins TRBV6-2 or TRBV6-3 and TRBJ1-2; D gene unclear. Germline V gene lookup returns CDR1 MNHEY and CDR2 SVGEGT. Between the trimmed V and J ends, which lost 2 bases and 8 bases, there was a span of 9 bases. The CDR3 runs to 12 residues.

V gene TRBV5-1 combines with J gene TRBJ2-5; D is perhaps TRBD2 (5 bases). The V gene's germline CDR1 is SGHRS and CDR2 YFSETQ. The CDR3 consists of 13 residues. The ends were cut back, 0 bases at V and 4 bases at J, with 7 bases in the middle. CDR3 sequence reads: CASSLGAGETQYF. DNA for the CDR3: TGCGCCAGCAGCTTGGGGGCGGGAGAGACCCAGTACTTC.

Here the CDR3 DNA reads TGTGCCAGTAGCCCCGCGGGTCGGATCTCTGGAAACACCATATATTTT. It translates to CASSPAGRISGNTIYF. The J gene is TRBJ1-3, the V gene TRBV19; D is uncertain. The CDR3 consists of 16 residues. Germline CDR1 reads LNHDA; CDR2 reads SQIVND (reference sequence). Trimming took off 6 bases at V and 0 bases at J, with 15 bases between the two ends. Full variable domain (outside the CDR3, taken from reference TRBV19 and TRBJ1-3): DGGITQSPKYLFRKEGQNVTLSCEQNLNHDAMYWYRQDPGQGLRLIYYSQIVNDFQKGDIAEGYSVSREKKESFPLTVTSAQKNPTAFYLCASSPAGRISGNTIYFGEGSWLTVV.

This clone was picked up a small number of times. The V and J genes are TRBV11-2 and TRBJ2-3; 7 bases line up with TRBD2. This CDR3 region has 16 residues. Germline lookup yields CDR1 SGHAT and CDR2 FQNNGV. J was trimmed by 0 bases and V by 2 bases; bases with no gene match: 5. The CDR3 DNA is TGTGCCAGCAGCTTAATGGGGGGGTTTAGCACAGATACGCAGTATTTT. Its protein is CASSLMGGFSTDTQYF.

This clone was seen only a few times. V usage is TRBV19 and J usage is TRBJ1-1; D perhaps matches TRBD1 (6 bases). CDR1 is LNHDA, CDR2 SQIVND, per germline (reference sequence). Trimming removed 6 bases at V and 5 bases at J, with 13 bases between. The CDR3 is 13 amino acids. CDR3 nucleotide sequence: TGTGCCAGTAGCGGAATGAGGGGGACTGAAGCTTTCTTT. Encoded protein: CASSGMRGTEAFF.

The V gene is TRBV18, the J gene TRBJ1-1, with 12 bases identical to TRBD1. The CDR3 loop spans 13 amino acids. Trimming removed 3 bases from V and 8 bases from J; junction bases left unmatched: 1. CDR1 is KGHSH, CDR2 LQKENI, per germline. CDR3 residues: CASSPGQGAEAFF. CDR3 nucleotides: TGTGCCAGCTCACCGGGACAGGGGGCCGAAGCTTTCTTT.

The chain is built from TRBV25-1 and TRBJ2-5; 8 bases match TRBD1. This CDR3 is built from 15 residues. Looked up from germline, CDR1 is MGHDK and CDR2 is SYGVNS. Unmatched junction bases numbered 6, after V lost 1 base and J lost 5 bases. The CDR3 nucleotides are TGTGCCAGCAGTGAATCCCCAGGGGGCGGCGAGACCCAGTACTTC. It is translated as CASSESPGGGETQYF.

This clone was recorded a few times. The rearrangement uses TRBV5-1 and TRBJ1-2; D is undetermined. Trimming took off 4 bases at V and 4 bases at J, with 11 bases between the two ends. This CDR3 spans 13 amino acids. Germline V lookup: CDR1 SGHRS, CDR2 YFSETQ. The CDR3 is CASSPEGSYGYTF. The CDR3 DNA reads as TGCGCCAGCAGCCCGGAGGGTAGCTATGGCTACACCTTC.

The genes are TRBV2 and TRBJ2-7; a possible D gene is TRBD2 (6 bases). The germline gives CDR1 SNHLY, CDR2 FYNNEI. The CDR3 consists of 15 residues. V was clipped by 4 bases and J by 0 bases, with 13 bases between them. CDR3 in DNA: TGTGCCAGCAGTGCCCAGGCGGGGCTCTCCTACGAGCAGTACTTC. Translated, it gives CASSAQAGLSYEQYF.

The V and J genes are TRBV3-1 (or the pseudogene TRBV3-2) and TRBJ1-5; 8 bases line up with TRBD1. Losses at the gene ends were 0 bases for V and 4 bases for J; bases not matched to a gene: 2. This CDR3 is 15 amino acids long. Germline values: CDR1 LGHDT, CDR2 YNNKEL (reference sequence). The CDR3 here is CASSQDGTGNQPQHF. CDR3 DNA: TGTGCCAGCAGCCAAGACGGGACAGGAAATCAGCCCCAGCATTTT.

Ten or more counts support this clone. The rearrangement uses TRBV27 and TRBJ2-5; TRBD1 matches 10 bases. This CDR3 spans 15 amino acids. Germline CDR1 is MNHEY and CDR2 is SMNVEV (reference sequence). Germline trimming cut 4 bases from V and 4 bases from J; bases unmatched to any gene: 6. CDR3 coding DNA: TGTGCCAGCAGTTCAGACAGGGGGCGCGGAGAGACCCAGTACTTC. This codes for CASSSDRGRGETQYF.

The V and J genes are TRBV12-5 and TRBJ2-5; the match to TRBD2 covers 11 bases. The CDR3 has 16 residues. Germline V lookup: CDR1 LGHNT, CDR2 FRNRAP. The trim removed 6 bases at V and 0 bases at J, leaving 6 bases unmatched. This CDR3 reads CASGPGTSGYQETQYF. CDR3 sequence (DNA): TGTGCTAGTGGCCCGGGGACTAGCGGTTACCAAGAGACCCAGTACTTC.

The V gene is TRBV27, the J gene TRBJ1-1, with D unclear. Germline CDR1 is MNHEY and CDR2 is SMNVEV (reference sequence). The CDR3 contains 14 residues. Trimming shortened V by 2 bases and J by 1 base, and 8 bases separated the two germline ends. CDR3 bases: TGTGCCAGCAGTTTAACGGAGGAGAACACTGAAGCTTTCTTT. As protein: CASSLTEENTEAFF.

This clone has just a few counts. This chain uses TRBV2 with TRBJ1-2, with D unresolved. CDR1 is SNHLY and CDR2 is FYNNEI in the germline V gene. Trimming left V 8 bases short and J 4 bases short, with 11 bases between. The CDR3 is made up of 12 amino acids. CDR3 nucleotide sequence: TGTGCCAGCTGGACTACGCTCTATGGCTACACCTTC. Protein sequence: CASWTTLYGYTF.

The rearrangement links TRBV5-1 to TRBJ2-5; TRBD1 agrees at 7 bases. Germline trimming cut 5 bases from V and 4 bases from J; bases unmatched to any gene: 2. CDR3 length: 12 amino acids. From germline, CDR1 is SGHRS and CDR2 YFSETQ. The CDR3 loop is CASRAGGETQYF. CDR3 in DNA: TGCGCCAGCAGGGCAGGGGGAGAGACCCAGTACTTC.